This T cell receptor beta chain appears in the sequencing data of a study of cytomegalovirus exposure and HLA in healthy donors (dated by TCRdb to about 2017). Study-wide context: An earlier analysis of roughly 610 of the donors reported 276 Gb of sequence data and around 110 million unique TCR beta sequences obtained from about 200 million T cells. An early release covering 500 to 750 HLA-typed donors comprised approximately 300 gigabases of sequencing data and around 80 million unique TCR sequences. The genetic ancestry cluster associated with self-reported Caucasian donors included 80% to 90% of the roughly 360 genotyped donors. Besides the first cohort of 666 subjects, a separate validation cohort made up of over 100 different subjects was used. On average, roughly 240,000 unique TCR beta nucleotide sequences were sequenced per donor among some 430 genotyped donors of the cohort, with roughly a sixth of those sequences being non-productive. In the later analysis, no new phenotypic data were used to find candidate immune exposures; instead, reliance was placed on TCR beta sequences and their occurrence across donors. A few DR-DQ haplotypes were handled as single units for association and clustering because linkage in the cohort was strong. A later genetic analysis took genome-wide SNP genotypes for about 55% of the roughly 700 donors and used that subset as a discovery cohort. All discovery cohort repertoires had been generated using a single sequencing platform. To decide whether each TCR beta V gene segment behaved as functional or pseudogenic, an earlier analysis of approximately 590 of the donors relied on high-throughput TCR beta sequencing. High-throughput TCR immunosequencing, statistical association of individual TCRs with disease status, and machine learning were combined to predict cytomegalovirus infection status. Class I and class II HLA loci were covered by the typing at four-digit resolution. The study was designed to test whether signatures of past pathogen exposure could be identified by cataloging public T cell receptors. A later analysis re-analyzed previously published TCR beta repertoires from roughly 600 donors and added high-resolution HLA genotyping to study TCR occurrence patterns. Donor age, sex, ethnicity and CMV serostatus were compiled alongside the repertoire data. The study profiled the T cell repertoires of 666 subjects by immunosequencing and related them to cytomegalovirus serostatus. Typing coverage differed by locus: A, B, C, DRB1 and DQB1 were typed in roughly 629-630 donors, DQA1 in about 510, DPA1 in 600 to 610, and DPB1 in around 490.

Concerning this clone: The antigen it binds to is not known. Base qualities are not provided; no much larger clone lies one nucleotide away.

The library relied on the immunoSEQ multiplex PCR assay. The multiplex PCR relied on a mix of 60 forward primers for TCR Vbeta segments and 13 reverse primers for TCR Jbeta segments. Amplification of the CDR3 region of rearranged TCR beta genes was performed with a multiplex PCR assay on genomic DNA. The Illumina HiSeq System was used to sequence the amplified TCR beta libraries as 87-base-pair reads. Processing in the source paper ran as follows. In a later analysis, approximately 74 million unique TCR beta chains were counted across the roughly 610 repertoires, and some 10 million of these chains were shared by at least two donors. To remove PCR and sequencing errors, raw reads were error-corrected and collapsed into unique sequences using a nearest-neighbor algorithm that merged closely related sequences. Alignment of CDR3 sequences to IMGT reference sequences was used to assign V, D and J gene segments. For a sequence to be retained, a match of at least six nucleotides was required to both a V gene segment and a J gene segment. Rearrangements were classified as productive when the CDR3 lacked stop codons and remained in frame with V and J, and all other rearrangements were classified as non-productive. Following IMGT convention, CDR3 was defined as the stretch from the second conserved V-encoded cysteine up to the conserved J-encoded phenylalanine. In an earlier analysis of 587 of the donors, sequences lacking an unambiguous match to a single V gene segment were excluded. An earlier analysis of 587 of the donors classified V segments as functional when productive rearrangements were above 56.7% and as segregating when the standard deviation between donors was above 5%. A statistical classification framework was developed to diagnose cytomegalovirus status using the catalog of TCR beta chain sequences. In a later analysis, V and J genes were assigned by comparing TCR nucleotide sequences against IMGT/GENE-DB human TR gene sequences. Using the TCRdist pipeline, a later analysis assigned CDR3 sequences along with most-parsimonious VDJ recombination scenarios. A later analysis defined each TCR beta chain by its CDR3 amino acid sequence plus V-gene family, and excluded reads lacking a unique V-gene family. To address suspected cross-contamination and a sequencing artifact, a later analysis removed several hundred highly shared, low-generation-probability nucleotide sequences. For each public chain, a later analysis derived a clonal expansion index from normalized ranks of inferred template counts within each repertoire. In a later analysis, generation probabilities were computed using a VDJ recombination model fitted to out-of-frame rearrangements, and the results were checked against IGoR. In a later analysis, hypergeometric tests were used to score TCR-TCR, TCR-HLA and TCR-CMV co-occurrence, with a repertoire-size bias correction applied to TCR pairs. A later analysis estimated false discovery rates by permuting HLA or CMV assignments 20 times. In a later analysis, co-occurring TCRs were grouped using DBSCAN, and TCRdist sequence similarity was added for clustering within HLA-allele-positive subsets. Co-occurrence clustering excluded repertoires with fewer than 30,000 or more than 120,000 public chains, plus five with anomalous nucleotide sharing. TCRdb's version of the immuneACCESS table is confined to in-frame rearrangements and falls short of the full clone set. An unresolved V gene accounts for under half of the shortfall where checked; the remainder is of unknown origin. The DNA was the basis for D and trimming; V, J and clone size are from that table. This sample holds under 300,000 clones; roughly four fifths were observed only once. The ten largest clones add up to about 7.5% of the sample.

The CDR3 has 13 amino acids, counting the end cysteine and phenylalanine. CDR3 DNA only is kept here, 39 bases in frame from base 1. V has 2 bases trimmed and J has 7 bases trimmed; junction bases matching no gene number 1. Per the germline V gene, SGHRS is the CDR1 and YFSETQ is the CDR2. The cohort comprised 550 to 700 healthy bone marrow donors. All cohort members were sampled while nominally healthy, although unrecorded immune exposures were likely present. The donor tested CMV seropositive, placing the donor among the 250 to 300 seropositive members of the cohort. Each donor provided a peripheral blood sample, and peripheral blood mononuclear cells were used for TCR beta sequencing. The Qiagen DNeasy Blood Extraction Kit was used to extract genomic DNA from the blood cell samples. The study at large found these results: A later genetic analysis associated a missense DCLRE1C variant with V-gene and J-gene trimming of TCR beta chains, and an independent cohort replicated the association. Because HLA typing was missing for some donors at each locus, association tests included only the typed subset. Strong co-occurrence of HLA alleles, especially DR and DQ, made assigning TCR associations to individual alleles difficult. The presence/absence analyses assumed that sequencing depth was roughly uniform across donors, and that assumption may not be true. Several of the top co-occurrence clusters appeared to be linked to parvovirus B19, influenza, CMV and Epstein-Barr virus, according to a later analysis. An earlier analysis of around 540 of the donors showed that most TCR beta V segments appeared in productive rearrangements either about 87% or about 30% of the time, which broadly matched IMGT annotations. Approximately 16 rarely observed V segments, including chromosome 9 orphons, were excluded from the earlier analysis of approximately 500 of the donors because counts were too low. Most TCR sequences were seen in very few donors, while some public TCRs were found in many individuals. Three of the identified cytomegalovirus-associated TCR beta chains were confirmed in vitro to be specific for cytomegalovirus antigens. The classifier was reported to diagnose cytomegalovirus status with high specificity and sensitivity in both the original and validation cohorts. Correlated functional status among segregating V segments might reflect linkage disequilibrium, but an unknown experimental factor could not be ruled out. In a later analysis, 16,951 TCR beta sequences were associated with specific HLA alleles at a false discovery rate of 0.05. Compared with the approximately 710-donor mean, donors in an Asian-associated ancestry cluster had fewer N-insertions in productive TCRs, according to a later genetic analysis. According to a later analysis, TCR association rates differed among HLA loci, with DRB1 alleles showing the most associated TCRs and HLA-C alleles showing the fewest. The authors suggested that the approach could potentially be generalized to other disease states and immunological phenotypes. Because the 87-base-pair reads could not distinguish some IMGT-functional V segments, including TRBV6-2 and TRBV6-3, those segments were excluded. In a later analysis, HLA-associated TCR beta chains were found to be more clonally expanded and to have lower generation probabilities than equally common non-associated chains. The sequencing pipeline was judged likely to have produced a cluster of highly shared sequence variants as a technical artifact. In this cohort, only TCR beta chains were sequenced, and detectable features were limited by the absence of alpha or paired-chain data. A later analysis found that most CMV-associated TCR beta chains appeared HLA-restricted, with HLA associations seemingly driven largely by CMV exposure. Immune exposure information for the cohort was limited to CMV serostatus. The study gave a list of about 150 TCR beta chains associated with cytomegalovirus. A further reported finding was that TCR beta sequences accurately predicted the HLA-A and HLA-B alleles for most subjects in the first cohort.

This clonotype originated in a woman aged 60 to 75 in good health and CMV-seropositive. Recombination linked TRBV5-1 to TRBJ1-4; 8 middle bases align to TRBD1. Sequencing used PBMCs. This receptor has the CDR3 CASSLQGVEKLFF. The nucleotides are TGCGCCAGCAGCTTACAGGGGGTTGAAAAACTGTTTTTT.